These 24 T cell receptor beta chains were all obtained from the same sample, sequenced in a study of T cells in Graves' hyperthyroidism and ophthalmopathy. The source material, RNA transcripts, was used to amplify TCR beta CDR3 regions. The study used the HTBI primer set for a first-round RT-PCR of the TCR CDR3. TCRdb independently ran MiXCR on the multiplex PCR reads; one entry per CDR3 protein. The top ten hold roughly 29% of the sample, which has some 510,000 distinct CDR3 sequences, about 20% seen once. The sequencing sample was made of blood. The receptors here all came from a man in his late teens or twenties with Graves' hyperthyroidism.

This clonotype was counted ten times or more. V is TRBV27 and J is TRBJ1-5, with D perhaps TRBD1 (5 bases). V lost 6 bases, J lost 4 bases, and 10 bases lay in between. Per germline, CDR1 MNHEY and CDR2 SMNVEV (reference sequence). The CDR3 length is 13 residues. Here the CDR3 reads CASRGRPNQPQHF. DNA of the CDR3: TGTGCCAGCAGGGGGCGGCCTAATCAGCCCCAGCATTTT.

The V and J genes are TRBV5-1 and TRBJ1-5, with D possibly TRBD1 on 6 matching bases. The CDR3 is made up of 15 amino acids. V lost 0 bases to trimming and J lost 4 bases, with 11 bases between them. Looked up from germline, CDR1 is SGHRS and CDR2 is YFSETQ. For the CDR3, the DNA is TGCGCCAGCAGCTTGGGGACAGCCGATAATCAGCCCCAGCATTTT. This sequence encodes CASSLGTADNQPQHF.

The CDR3 nucleotides are TGTGCCAGCAGTTCGAGGGGACAGATCAATCAGCCCCAGCATTTT. It codes for CASSSRGQINQPQHF. The chain combines TRBV6-5 with TRBJ1-5, with 7 bases aligning to TRBD1. The germline V gene encodes CDR1 MNHEY and CDR2 SVGAGI. The V segment lost 4 bases and the J segment 3 bases; nucleotides outside the gene matches: 6. The CDR3 contains 15 residues.

This clonotype was observed many times. The V and J genes are TRBV28 and TRBJ1-2; D gene unclear. Germline CDR1 reads MDHEN; CDR2 reads SYDVKM. The CDR3 runs to 14 residues. The V and J ends lost 2 bases and 1 base respectively, with 8 bases between them. Here the CDR3 DNA reads TGTGCCAGCAGTTTAGGGTCGTATAACTATGGCTACACCTTC. Residues: CASSLGSYNYGYTF.

This clonotype was found a few times. Possible read error: a much larger clone is one base away. The rearrangement links TRBV27 to TRBJ1-3; D not resolved. The CDR3 is 11 amino acids. Germline lookup yields CDR1 MNHEY and CDR2 SMNVEV (reference sequence). Deletions cut 6 bases from V and 3 bases from J, with 3 bases between. The CDR3 DNA reads TGTGCCAGCAGGAGTGGAAACACCATATATTTT. It codes for CASRSGNTIYF.

This clonotype was detected many times. The chain employs TRBV6-2 or TRBV6-3 and TRBJ2-7; D is possibly TRBD2 (6 bases). From germline, CDR1 is MNHEY and CDR2 SVGEGT. The CDR3 runs 14 residues. The V end was cut by 8 bases, the J end by 2 bases, with 16 bases between. The CDR3 nucleotides are TGTGCCAGCGCTTTGGCAGGGAGGACCTACGAGCAGTACTTC. Amino acids: CASALAGRTYEQYF.

As concerns this clonotype: A single base separates this from a much larger clone, so it may be a read error. The chain is built from TRBV2 and TRBJ1-2; D not certain. Germline lookup yields CDR1 SNHLY and CDR2 FYNNEI. The CDR3 spans 10 residues. CDR3 in amino acids: CVSEDFGYTF. For the CDR3, the DNA is TGTGTCAGCGAGGATTTTGGCTACACCTTC. Looking up the rest from reference TRBV2 and TRBJ1-2 gives the full variable domain: EPEVTQTPSHQVTQMGQEVILRCVPISNHLYFYWYRQILGQKVEFLVSFYNNEISEKSEIFDDQFSVERPDGSNFTLKIRSTKLEDSAMYFCVSEDFGYTFGSGTRLTVV.

A note on this clonotype: This sequence may be a read error, since a much larger clone differs from it by one base. Here the CDR3 omits its conserved ending phenylalanine or tryptophan, so a read error is the likely source. Here the CDR3 DNA reads TGTGCCAGCAGCCTCGGGTTGGGATACACTGAAGCTTTCGTT. Its translation is CASSLGLGYTEAFV. The J gene is TRBJ1-1, the V gene TRBV28; D gene ambiguous. The ends were cut back, 6 bases at V and 3 bases at J, with 14 bases in the middle. The CDR3 runs to 14 residues. Germline values: CDR1 MDHEN, CDR2 SYDVKM.

The chain couples TRBV28 to TRBJ1-3; TRBD1 aligns across 7 bases. Per germline, CDR1 MDHEN and CDR2 SYDVKM. The junction had 8 bases not matched to a gene; V was cut back by 6 bases and J by 0 bases. This CDR3 contains 16 residues. DNA of the CDR3: TGTGCCAGCAGGGAGACAGGGTTTGGCTCTGGAAACACCATATATTTT. As protein: CASRETGFGSGNTIYF.

The V gene is TRBV2, the J gene TRBJ2-5, with 7 bases fitting TRBD2. This CDR3 has 13 amino acids. Germline V gene lookup returns CDR1 SNHLY and CDR2 FYNNEI. J was trimmed by 5 bases and V by 7 bases; bases with no gene match: 7. CDR3 amino acids: CASKAGEWETQYF. In nucleotides, the CDR3 is TGTGCCAGCAAGGCGGGGGAGTGGGAGACCCAGTACTTC.

This clonotype was seen a handful of times. The chain has TRBV20-1 and TRBJ2-7, with 11 bases matching TRBD2. CDR3 length equals 17 residues. Germline CDR1 reads DFQATT; CDR2 reads SNEGSKA (reference sequence). With 0 bases clipped from V and 2 bases from J, the junction kept 9 bases outside the gene matches. This CDR3 is CSARDSVLAGGPYEQYF. The CDR3 DNA reads as TGCAGTGCTAGAGATTCGGTGCTAGCGGGGGGCCCCTACGAGCAGTACTTC.

This clonotype was observed a few times. This may come from a read error, since a much larger clone is one base off. The chain employs TRBV6-2 or TRBV6-3 and TRBJ1-2; D is uncertain. The CDR3 loop spans 13 amino acids. Germline CDR1 MNHEY, CDR2 SVGEGT. CDR3 sequence (DNA): TGTGTCAGCAGTTACTCGAACCGGCATGGCTACACCTTC. Translating gives CVSSYSNRHGYTF.

This clonotype was seen more than once but under ten times. The rearrangement links TRBV19 to TRBJ1-5; 9 bases align to TRBD1. The CDR3 consists of 15 residues. With 5 bases clipped from V and 4 bases from J, the junction kept 6 bases outside the gene matches. Germline CDR1 and CDR2: LNHDA and SQIVND (reference sequence). CDR3 loop: CASSPDRGVNQPQHF. As DNA, the CDR3 is TGTGCCAGTAGTCCGGACAGGGGAGTTAATCAGCCCCAGCATTTT. Full variable domain (outside the CDR3, taken from reference TRBV19 and TRBJ1-5): DGGITQSPKYLFRKEGQNVTLSCEQNLNHDAMYWYRQDPGQGLRLIYYSQIVNDFQKGDIAEGYSVSREKKESFPLTVTSAQKNPTAFYLCASSPDRGVNQPQHFGDGTRLSIL.

This clonotype came up many times. This chain joins TRBV12-3 or TRBV12-4 and TRBJ2-5, with a possible D match to TRBD2 (6 bases). V lost 4 bases to trimming and J lost 1 base, with 16 bases between them. CDR3 length: 16 residues. In DNA form, the CDR3 reads TGTGCCAGCAGTTCAAGGGTTGGGGGACTCCAAGAGACCCAGTACTTC. Amino acids: CASSSRVGGLQETQYF.

The chain has TRBV25-1 and TRBJ1-3; the D is unclear. This CDR3 contains 12 residues. Per the germline V gene, CDR1 is MGHDK and CDR2 is SYGVNS. Trimming removed 1 base at V and 11 bases at J, with 9 bases between. In DNA form, the CDR3 reads TGTGCCAGCAGTGAATCCCTTGGCCCCATATATTTT. Translation: CASSESLGPIYF.

This clonotype was recorded many times. The chain employs TRBV7-9 and TRBJ1-1; D not resolved. The CDR3 extends over 14 amino acids. From germline, CDR1 is SEHNR and CDR2 FQNEAQ (reference sequence). Trimming took off 6 bases at V and 3 bases at J, with 14 bases between the two ends. CDR3 nucleotides: TGTGCCAGCAGTTTCCAGACCGGGGACACTGAAGCTTTCTTT. Its translation is CASSFQTGDTEAFF.

This clonotype was seen repeatedly, ten times or more. The rearrangement joins TRBV12-3 or TRBV12-4 to TRBJ1-2; D unresolved. V lost 3 bases and J lost 0, with 8 bases in between. The CDR3 loop spans 14 amino acids. CDR3 region: CASSFALANYGYTF. The DNA of the CDR3 is TGTGCCAGCAGTTTTGCCTTAGCTAACTATGGCTACACCTTC.

This clonotype was seen many times. This sequence joins TRBV6-6 and TRBJ2-3, with 7 bases that match TRBD1. J lost 3 bases, V lost 6 bases, and 9 bases had no gene match. This CDR3 has 15 residues. The V gene's germline CDR1 is MNHNY and CDR2 SVGAGI (reference sequence). CDR3 residues: CASRAQTGWTDTQYF. DNA of the CDR3: TGTGCCAGCAGAGCACAGACAGGGTGGACAGATACGCAGTATTTT.

This clonotype was recorded at least ten times. This chain uses TRBV7-9 with TRBJ2-7, with a weak D call TRBD1 (6 bases). The germline CDR1 and CDR2 sequences are SEHNR and FQNEAQ (reference sequence). The ends were cut back, 7 bases at V and 3 bases at J, with 16 bases in the middle. CDR3 length equals 14 residues. Here the CDR3 reads CASTPPGTFYEQYF. For the CDR3, the DNA is TGTGCCAGCACCCCGCCGGGGACATTCTACGAGCAGTACTTC.

This clonotype was found many times. V is TRBV28 and J is TRBJ2-7, with D possibly being TRBD1 or TRBD2 (5 bases each). V lost 6 bases to trimming and J lost 6 bases, with 12 bases between them. CDR1 MDHEN and CDR2 SYDVKM come from the germline V gene. This CDR3 spans 12 amino acids. As DNA, the CDR3 is TGTGCCAGCAGCCAATCAGGGAGCGAGCAGTACTTC. Translating it yields CASSQSGSEQYF.

This chain links TRBV9 with TRBJ2-5; the D is unclear. The V gene's germline CDR1 is SGDLS and CDR2 YYNGEE. This CDR3 is built from 14 residues. Deletions cut 2 bases from V and 5 bases from J, with 13 bases between. CDR3: CASSVDEVVETQYF. CDR3 DNA: TGTGCCAGCAGCGTGGACGAGGTTGTGGAGACCCAGTACTTC.

This clonotype has a count of ten or more. The chain is built from TRBV28 and TRBJ2-5; D is ambiguous. The CDR3 length is 13 residues. Trimming cost V 3 bases and J 2 bases, with 7 bases left between them. Germline V CDR1 and CDR2: MDHEN, SYDVKM. The CDR3 here is CASSFGRQETQYF. The DNA of the CDR3 is TGTGCCAGCAGTTTCGGCAGACAAGAGACCCAGTACTTC.

This clonotype was observed at least ten times. The chain has TRBV6-2 or TRBV6-3 and TRBJ1-5; TRBD1 agrees at 7 bases. With V trimmed by 2 bases and J by 3 bases, 7 bases remained unmatched. CDR1 and CDR2 (germline): MNHEY, SVGEGT. The CDR3 totals 16 residues. The CDR3 here is CASSYPSRGNNQPQHF. The DNA of the CDR3 is TGTGCCAGCAGTTACCCGAGCAGGGGGAACAATCAGCCCCAGCATTTT.

This clonotype was seen ten or more times. V and J are TRBV5-1 and TRBJ1-1; D is uncertain. The germline V gene has CDR1 SGHRS and CDR2 YFSETQ. Trimming took off 0 bases at V and 2 bases at J, with 2 bases between the two ends. The CDR3 extends over 12 amino acids. The CDR3 nucleotides are TGCGCCAGCAGCTTGGACAACACTGAAGCTTTCTTT. Protein: CASSLDNTEAFF.